This TCR beta chain came from a study of T cells in Graves' hyperthyroidism and ophthalmopathy (dated by TCRdb to the late 2010s). About the study as a whole: Peripheral blood samples were taken at initial diagnosis, before any treatment was given. To identify distinguishing TCR V-J signatures, a discovery cohort of 100 or so patients was used, comprising 43 with Graves' ophthalmopathy and approximately 57 with stable Graves' hyperthyroidism. Prospective prediction of ophthalmopathy was tested in an independent validation cohort of fewer than 20 hyperthyroidism patients and 15 to 17 patients who later progressed to ophthalmopathy. The roughly 91 discovery patients were randomly divided into training and test sets at a 7:3 ratio. In roughly six Graves' hyperthyroidism patients, the study also compared T-cell repertoires from thyroid tissue with T-cell repertoires from blood. After blood sampling, hyperthyroidism patients were treated with methimazole at a starting dose of 30 mg daily, and ophthalmopathy patients were treated with high-dose intravenous methylprednisolone. The paper reports TCR Vbeta CDR3 sequencing of some 140 peripheral blood samples: approximately 41 ophthalmopathy, over 70 hyperthyroidism and approximately 17 progressor patients. The investigation overall reported the following: Blood samples also contained most of the expanded thyroid clonotypes (frequency above 0.001), which suggests that blood repertoires may reflect thyroid immune responses. No statistical method was used to fix the sample size in advance, and group allocation was not hidden from the investigators. In validation, progression to ophthalmopathy was predicted by the model with 70.59% sensitivity and 72% to 80% specificity, a median of approximately 6.5 months before onset. A 13 V-J signature model separated ophthalmopathy from stable hyperthyroidism, with approximately 87% sensitivity and roughly 82% specificity in cross-validation and 80%/75% in testing.

Moderately to severely active disease, a Clinical Activity Score of at least 3, a NOSPECS grade of at least 4, and a duration under 3 months were present in ophthalmopathy patients. Any patient with an uncontrolled infection, another autoimmune disease, pregnancy or lactation was excluded. Diagnoses were established on the basis of clinical symptoms, serum thyroxine and TRAb, thyroid ultrasound, and orbital computed tomography. Ficoll-Paque density gradient centrifugation was used to isolate PBMCs from about 9.4 ml of fresh peripheral blood. Total RNA was extracted using Trizol reagent, and RNA quality was assessed on an Agilent 2100 Bioanalyzer. V ends up 2 bases short and J 2 bases short, with an unmatched junction base count of 6. The germline V gene specifies SGHTA as CDR1 and FQGNSA as CDR2. There are 15 amino acids in the CDR3, from cysteine to phenylalanine inclusive. CDR3 DNA is the only sequence kept; it has 45 bases, read in frame from the first base.

A word on this clonotype: Its recognized antigen is unknown. No per-base quality is available; no much larger clone lies one base away.

The TCR beta CDR3 regions were amplified from the RNA transcripts. The first round of RT-PCR for the TCR CDR3 was performed with the HTBI primer set and the Qiagen OneStep RT-PCR kit. Libraries were constructed in a second round of multiplex PCR, after which size selection and purification were performed. The libraries were sequenced on an Illumina HiSeq2000 using paired-end 100 bp reads. As for how the authors treated the data: SOAPnuke was used to process the raw data, with reads discarded if the reads contained adapters or uncalled bases, had a mean Phred below 15, or lacked an exact constant-primer or identifier match. High-quality paired reads were merged using COPE v1.2.5, and each unique nucleotide sequence was defined as a clonotype. MiTCR v1.1 was used to align clonotypes to the IMGT TRBV, TRBD and TRBJ reference segments. Only V-J combinations with frequency above 0.0001, covering 98% to 99.2% of repertoires, were analysed. A TCS score was defined as the ratio between F50 (clonal expansion) and ExV (chaos), using BLOSUM62-based TCRdist between CDR3 peptides within each V-J. Welch's t-statistics and random forest reduced around 520 V-J features to roughly 13, which were used in a naive Bayes classifier (R e1071). TCRdb reanalyzed the raw reads on its own, using fastp at Q25 for trimming and MiXCR for clone calling, and kept in-frame beta chains. Entries that share a CDR3 protein sequence are merged under the most common genes and DNA. It is TCRdb's table, rather than the study itself, that gives the V and J calls and clone size. The table for this sample lists some 490,000 distinct CDR3 sequences; 16% of them were counted only once. The ten largest account for around 32% of the sample.

The sample consisted of blood. The rearrangement combines TRBV7-2 with TRBJ2-7; TRBD2 agrees with 7 junctional bases. The TCR comes from a woman aged 25 to 39 with Graves' ophthalmopathy. The bases read TGTGCCAGCAGCTTAACCCCCGGGGGGACCTACGAGCAGTACTTC. The resulting protein is CASSLTPGGTYEQYF.